The 32 T cell receptor beta chains presented below share a single source sample, sequenced in a study of PD-1 blockade in classical Hodgkin lymphoma (dated by TCRdb to the early 2020s). Libraries were prepared through the immunoSEQ multiplex PCR assay. What TCRdb holds here is the immuneACCESS table cut down to in-frame rearrangements. Part of the clones is not present; checked against another copy, under half of the missing clones reflect an unresolved V gene, and the others are unexplained. The sample profile shows approximately 7,900 clones; 75% to 80% of them were found once. 45% of the sample lies in the top ten. What this sample's time point label stands for: cycle 4 day 1 (C4D1), after about 6 weeks of nivolumab. Relapse after autologous stem cell transplantation had occurred in all trial patients, and cohorts A, B and C were distinguished by prior brentuximab vedotin exposure. The sequencing here drew on peripheral blood mononuclear cells (PBMCs), taken before the fourth cycle of nivolumab. These receptors were taken from a human donor with classical Hodgkin lymphoma.

The chain combines TRBV9 with TRBJ2-2, with 10 nucleotides matching TRBD2. This CDR3 region has 16 residues. Germline CDR1 SGDLS, CDR2 YYNGEE. With V trimmed by 2 bases and J by 6 bases, 7 bases remained unmatched. For the CDR3, the DNA is TGTGCCAGCAGCGTTAAGAGCGGGGGGGCCCCCGGGGAGCTGTTTTTT. Translating gives CASSVKSGGAPGELFF. The complete variable domain, with remaining parts taken from reference TRBV9 and TRBJ2-2, reads DSGVTQTPKHLITATGQRVTLRCSPRSGDLSVYWYQQSLDQGLQFLIQYYNGEERAKGNILERFSAQQFPDLHSELNLSSLELGDSALYFCASSVKSGGAPGELFFGEGSRLTVL.

This clone was counted a few times. This chain joins TRBV20-1 and TRBJ2-1; D possibly matches TRBD1 or TRBD2 (5 bases each). The germline gives CDR1 DFQATT, CDR2 SNEGSKA (reference sequence). CDR3 size: 11 residues. V was clipped by 6 bases and J by 9 bases, with 12 bases between them. CDR3 protein: CSAGYGGEQFF. In nucleotides, the CDR3 is TGCAGTGCGGGTTATGGGGGTGAGCAGTTCTTC.

In this sample, this clone turned up a few times. CDR3 nucleotides: TGTGCCAGCAGTGGATCCGGGACAGGGAGTAGGGCTGAAGCTTTCTTT. Its protein product is CASSGSGTGSRAEAFF. The chain uses TRBV28 and TRBJ1-1; 9 nucleotides line up with TRBD1. V was clipped by 5 bases and J by 6 bases; unmatched bases: 13. In germline, CDR1 is MDHEN, CDR2 SYDVKM. This CDR3 region has 16 residues. The full variable domain, with the rest looked up from reference TRBV28 and TRBJ1-1, is DVKVTQSSRYLVKRTGEKVFLECVQDMDHENMFWYRQDPGLGLRLIYFSYDVKMKEKGDIPEGYSVSREKKERFSLILESASTNQTSMYLCASSGSGTGSRAEAFFGQGTRLTVV.

The J gene is TRBJ2-5, the V gene TRBV5-1; possibly TRBD1 for D (6 bases). The end of the DNA aligns better with TRBJ2-7, so the J call may be wrong. The germline V gene has CDR1 SGHRS and CDR2 YFSETQ. CDR3 length: 15 amino acids. Written as DNA, the CDR3 is TGCGCCAGCAGCGGTGGACAGCTCTACTCCTACGAGCAGTACTTC. It encodes CASSGGQLYSYEQYF.

This clone has just one count. The J gene is TRBJ2-1, the V gene TRBV30; 9 bases fit TRBD2. V was clipped by 0 bases and J by 4 bases; unmatched bases: 10. Per germline, CDR1 GTSNPN and CDR2 SVGIG (reference sequence). The CDR3 runs to 17 residues. The CDR3 nucleotides read TGTGCCTGGAGTGTACGCCTAGCGGGACCTTTATACAATGAGCAGTTCTTC. Amino acid sequence: CAWSVRLAGPLYNEQFF.

The chain joins TRBV19 to TRBJ1-6; no clear D gene. CDR3 size: 13 residues. Germline assignment: CDR1 LNHDA and CDR2 SQIVND (reference sequence). The V end lost 4 bases, the J end lost 4 bases, and 5 bases lay between the germline ends. This chain's CDR3 is CASSNRYNSPLHF. The CDR3 DNA reads as TGTGCCAGTAGTAACAGATATAATTCACCCCTCCACTTT.

CDR3 amino acids: CASSVRDGTYEQYF. CDR3 sequence (DNA): TGTGCCAGTAGTGTACGGGATGGGACCTACGAGCAGTACTTC. This chain connects TRBV19 to TRBJ2-7; TRBD2 might be the D (5 bases). V was trimmed by 5 bases and J by 2 bases, leaving 13 bases between them. Germline loops: CDR1 LNHDA, CDR2 SQIVND (reference sequence). The CDR3 has 14 amino acids.

The chain couples TRBV19 to TRBJ1-1; D is uncertain. Germline CDR1 is LNHDA and CDR2 is SQIVND (reference sequence). Trimming removed 6 bases at V and 0 bases at J, with 14 bases between. This CDR3 has 15 residues. The CDR3: CASRPDGPLNTEAFF. The CDR3 bases are TGTGCCAGTAGGCCCGACGGACCACTGAACACTGAAGCTTTCTTT.

The chain employs TRBV5-6 and TRBJ2-1; D is possibly TRBD1 (6 bases). Germline V gene lookup returns CDR1 SGHDT and CDR2 YYEEEE. The CDR3 covers 13 residues. V was trimmed by 3 bases and J by 8 bases, leaving 12 bases between them. CDR3 in DNA: TGTGCCAGCAGCTCGGTTGGGGGCCATGAGCAGTTCTTC. Amino acid sequence: CASSSVGGHEQFF.

The CDR3 loop reads CASSSGQVGEETQYF. The CDR3 DNA reads as TGTGCCAGCAGCTCGGGACAGGTGGGGGAAGAGACCCAGTACTTC. The rearrangement joins TRBV5-4 to TRBJ2-5; 8 bases fit TRBD1. The CDR3 has 15 amino acids. Germline V gene lookup returns CDR1 SGHNT and CDR2 YYREEE (reference sequence). The junction had 7 bases not matched to a gene; V was cut back by 3 bases and J by 3 bases.

This clone was counted once. V is TRBV19 and J is TRBJ2-1, with TRBD2 matching 12 bases. This CDR3 region has 15 residues. After removal of 5 bases from V and 8 bases from J, the junction contained 7 bases not matched to a gene. From germline, CDR1 is LNHDA and CDR2 SQIVND (reference sequence). The CDR3 nucleotides are TGTGCCAGTAGTGCCTCTACTAGCGGGGGGCATGAGCAGTTCTTC. This codes for CASSASTSGGHEQFF. The entire variable domain, with the rest obtained from reference TRBV19 and TRBJ2-1, is as follows: DGGITQSPKYLFRKEGQNVTLSCEQNLNHDAMYWYRQDPGQGLRLIYYSQIVNDFQKGDIAEGYSVSREKKESFPLTVTSAQKNPTAFYLCASSASTSGGHEQFFGPGTRLTVL.

The chain has TRBV7-8 and TRBJ2-1, with TRBD1 matching over 12 bases. Germline-derived CDR1 and CDR2 are SGHVS and FQNEAQ. The CDR3 consists of 16 residues. The V segment lost 3 bases and the J segment 8 bases; nucleotides outside the gene matches: 8. The CDR3 spells CASSFNAGQGAYEQFF. The CDR3 bases are TGTGCCAGCAGCTTTAACGCGGGACAGGGGGCATATGAGCAGTTCTTC.

The J gene is TRBJ1-1, the V gene TRBV23-1; D possibly corresponds to TRBD1 (5 bases). TRBV23-1 is given ORF status, its function remaining uncertain. The length of the CDR3 is 15 residues. V dropped 1 base and J dropped 3 bases, with 12 bases sitting between them. The CDR3 nucleotides are TGCGCCAGCAGTCAATTGGGGGGATTGGACACTGAAGCTTTCTTT. It yields the protein CASSQLGGLDTEAFF.

The J gene is TRBJ1-1, the V gene TRBV5-1; D is possibly TRBD1 (6 bases). This CDR3 spans 15 amino acids. Germline V CDR1 and CDR2: SGHRS, YFSETQ. Trimming stripped 4 bases from V and 0 bases from J, with 13 bases between. In DNA form, the CDR3 reads TGCGCCAGCAGCGCGGACCAGGGGCTGAACACTGAAGCTTTCTTT. It codes for CASSADQGLNTEAFF.

This chain connects TRBV11-1 to TRBJ2-1, with 12 bases lining up with TRBD2. J was trimmed by 2 bases and V by 0 bases; bases with no gene match: 5. This CDR3 contains 18 residues. CDR1 and CDR2 from the germline V gene are SGHAT and FQDESV (reference sequence). CDR3 in amino acids: CASSLASLAGGPYNEQFF. The CDR3 DNA follows: TGTGCCAGCAGCTTAGCGTCCCTAGCGGGAGGGCCCTACAATGAGCAGTTCTTC.

V gene TRBV13 combines with J gene TRBJ2-1; 7 positions agree with TRBD1. CDR3 length equals 17 residues. Germline trimming cut 5 bases from V and 1 base from J; bases unmatched to any gene: 11. Germline V gene sequence: CDR1 PRHDT, CDR2 FYEKMQ (reference sequence). The CDR3 loop reads CASSPKQGMRSYNEQFF. The DNA of the CDR3 is TGTGCCAGCAGCCCCAAACAGGGGATGAGGTCCTACAATGAGCAGTTCTTC.

The chain employs TRBV4-2 and TRBJ2-4, with D hard to call. Germline CDR1 reads LGHNA; CDR2 reads YNFKEQ. The CDR3 sequence is 13 residues long. The germline V and J ends were trimmed by 1 base and 6 bases, with 7 bases remaining between them. The CDR3 DNA reads as TGTGCCAGCAGCCAAGGCAACGGAAACATTCAGTACTTC. Its translation: CASSQGNGNIQYF.

The chain combines TRBV6-5 with TRBJ1-4; D might be TRBD1 (6 bases). CDR3 length: 15 amino acids. The V and J ends lost 6 bases and 8 bases respectively, with 19 bases between them. The germline gives CDR1 MNHEY, CDR2 SVGAGI. DNA of the CDR3: TGTGCCAGCAGGGGGGGACACTACATAGGAGAAAAACTGTTTTTT. Its translation: CASRGGHYIGEKLFF.

The chain is built from TRBV21-1 and TRBJ2-6; TRBD2 is taken as the D call from the table, unchecked against the DNA. TRBV21-1 is shown as a pseudogene. The length of the CDR3 is 17 residues. The CDR3: CASSKGGGRSGANVLTF. CDR3 nucleotide sequence: TGTGCCAGCAGCAAAGGAGGAGGGAGATCTGGGGCCAACGTCCTGACTTTC.

The genes are TRBV6-1 and TRBJ2-2; 8 bases line up with TRBD1. CDR1 MNHNS and CDR2 SASEGT come from the germline V gene. Germline trimming cut 4 bases from V and 5 bases from J; bases unmatched to any gene: 9. The CDR3 is 16 residues long. CDR3 nucleotide sequence: TGTGCCAGCAGTGGATCCCAGGGGGCGTGGACCGGGGAGCTGTTTTTT. It is translated as CASSGSQGAWTGELFF.

The chain uses TRBV13 and TRBJ2-1; unclear D gene. There are 14 residues in the CDR3. Trimming took off 7 bases at V and 2 bases at J, with 12 bases between the two ends. Germline CDR1 PRHDT, CDR2 FYEKMQ (reference sequence). The CDR3 sequence is CASTSTGPYNEQFF. The DNA for the CDR3 is TGTGCCAGCACAAGTACCGGGCCCTACAATGAGCAGTTCTTC.

This rearrangement joins TRBV19 to TRBJ2-5; 7 bases map to TRBD1. This CDR3 contains 15 residues. V was clipped by 4 bases and J by 3 bases; unmatched bases: 8. CDR1 and CDR2 (germline): LNHDA, SQIVND (reference sequence). CDR3 DNA sequence: TGTGCCAGTAGTAAGGGGGCAGGGTGGGAAGAGACCCAGTACTTC. Translation gives CASSKGAGWEETQYF.

The V and J genes are TRBV18 and TRBJ2-2; 7 bases line up with TRBD1. J was trimmed by 4 bases and V by 5 bases; bases with no gene match: 7. This CDR3 is built from 15 residues. Germline V CDR1 and CDR2: KGHSH, LQKENI. The CDR3: CASSVDRAGTGELFF. The CDR3 region has the DNA TGTGCCAGCTCAGTCGACAGGGCGGGCACCGGGGAGCTGTTTTTT.

This clone is classed as medium-sized (0.01 to 0.1%). The chain carries TRBV7-3 and TRBJ2-1; 9 bases are shared with TRBD2. The CDR3 spans 15 residues. The germline V gene has CDR1 SGHTA and CDR2 FQGTGA. After removal of 2 bases from V and 8 bases from J, the junction contained 7 bases not matched to a gene. CDR3 protein: CASSLAGGPIDEQFF. The DNA of the CDR3 is TGTGCCAGCAGCTTAGCGGGAGGGCCAATCGATGAGCAGTTCTTC.

V is TRBV7-9 and J is TRBJ2-1, with 11 bases that match TRBD2. CDR1 SEHNR and CDR2 FQNEAQ come from the germline V gene (reference sequence). CDR3 length: 18 residues. The J segment lost 5 bases and the V segment lost 0 bases, leaving 9 bases of the junction unmatched. The CDR3 DNA reads as TGTGCCAGCAGCTTAGCTAGCGGGAGGGCCGAGTTCCACAATGAGCAGTTCTTC. Translation gives CASSLASGRAEFHNEQFF. Filled out from reference TRBV7-9 and TRBJ2-1, the complete variable domain reads DTGVSQNPRHKITKRGQNVTFRCDPISEHNRLYWYRQTLGQGPEFLTYFQNEAQLEKSRLLSDRFSAERPKGSFSTLEIQRTEQGDSAMYLCASSLASGRAEFHNEQFFGPGTRLTVL.

This chain connects TRBV4-3 to TRBJ2-5; D possibly corresponds to TRBD1 (6 bases). The CDR3 length is 15 residues. Trimming pared 3 bases from V and 2 bases from J, leaving 13 bases between. The germline CDR1 and CDR2 sequences are LGHNA and YSLEER. This CDR3 is CASSQVWTEQETQYF. The CDR3 DNA reads TGCGCCAGCAGCCAGGTATGGACAGAGCAAGAGACCCAGTACTTC.

The genes are TRBV6-6 and TRBJ2-1, with TRBD2 matching 7 bases. V gave up 2 bases and J gave up 14 bases; unmatched junction bases: 9. Germline V gene sequence: CDR1 MNHNY, CDR2 SVGAGI (reference sequence). The CDR3 has 13 amino acids. CDR3 bases: TGTGCCAGCAGTTACGAGACTAGCACTAAGGAGTTCTTC. It yields the protein CASSYETSTKEFF.

The chain carries TRBV5-1 and TRBJ1-1; D possibly corresponds to TRBD1 (6 bases). CDR1 is SGHRS, CDR2 YFSETQ, per germline. CDR3 length equals 15 residues. V lost 4 bases and J lost 0, with 13 bases in between. The CDR3 loop reads CASSHNREMNTEAFF. Written as DNA, the CDR3 is TGCGCCAGCAGCCATAACAGGGAAATGAACACTGAAGCTTTCTTT.

J is TRBJ2-7 and V is TRBV7-2, with D perhaps TRBD1 or TRBD2 (5 bases each). CDR1 and CDR2 from the germline V gene are SGHTA and FQGNSA. The CDR3 is 14 residues long. Trimming removed 2 bases at V and 2 bases at J, with 10 bases between. CDR3 DNA: TGTGCCAGCAGCTTAACGGGGCACCCCTACGAGCAGTACTTC. It translates to CASSLTGHPYEQYF.

V gene TRBV2 combines with J gene TRBJ2-1, with a possible D match to TRBD1 (6 bases). This CDR3 contains 14 residues. Trimming took off 4 bases at V and 3 bases at J, with 10 bases between the two ends. Germline V gene data show CDR1 as SNHLY and CDR2 as FYNNEI. CDR3 nucleotide sequence: TGTGCCAGCAGTGGCAGGGGCGACTACAATGAGCAGTTCTTC. Amino acids: CASSGRGDYNEQFF.

The sample holds a few counts of this clone. The rearrangement uses TRBV28 and TRBJ2-7; 9 nucleotides align to TRBD2. Germline assignment: CDR1 MDHEN and CDR2 SYDVKM. The CDR3 extends over 17 amino acids. Unmatched junction bases numbered 10, after V lost 1 base and J lost 3 bases. CDR3 DNA sequence: TGTGCCAGCAGTTTATTGCTAGCGGTAGCGGGAGTCTACGAGCAGTACTTC. Translating it yields CASSLLLAVAGVYEQYF. Combining the CDR3 with reference TRBV28 and TRBJ2-7 gives the whole variable domain DVKVTQSSRYLVKRTGEKVFLECVQDMDHENMFWYRQDPGLGLRLIYFSYDVKMKEKGDIPEGYSVSREKKERFSLILESASTNQTSMYLCASSLLLAVAGVYEQYFGPGTRLTVT.

This sequence joins TRBV2 and TRBJ2-7, with unresolved D. CDR1 and CDR2 from the germline V gene are SNHLY and FYNNEI. CDR3 length: 15 amino acids. V was pared by 2 bases and J by 3 bases, with 14 bases between. CDR3 nucleotide sequence: TGTGCCAGCAGTGAACGCCCGGGTCGGCTCTACGAGCAGTACTTC. Its protein is CASSERPGRLYEQYF. The variable domain in full, with the rest retrieved from reference TRBV2 and TRBJ2-7, is EPEVTQTPSHQVTQMGQEVILRCVPISNHLYFYWYRQILGQKVEFLVSFYNNEISEKSEIFDDQFSVERPDGSNFTLKIRSTKLEDSAMYFCASSERPGRLYEQYFGPGTRLTVT.